Below are 30 T cell receptor beta chains sequenced from a single sample in a study of T-cell memory formation after mild COVID-19 (dated by TCRdb to about 2021). Library prep was done by 5' RACE. Sequencing was performed on an Illumina NovaSeq 6000. TCRdb redid the processing of the public reads, applying fastp at Q25 and MiXCR, and retained in-frame beta chains. Here each entry gathers all rows of one CDR3 protein and keeps the most common genes and DNA. This sample comprises hundreds of thousands of distinct CDR3 sequences, around 15% of them detected only once. About a fifth of the sample lies in the top ten. The source material was PBMCs or a T cell subset sorted from them (not recorded which). The receptor source for this set is a man between 18 and 29 years old who had mild COVID-19 (a few samples of this study predate the infection). The sample titles of this study are shuffled in the database, so cell type and time point are left out; the donor was told from shared clones.

This clonotype was observed once. The V and J genes are TRBV20-1 and TRBJ1-5; D remains ambiguous. Germline V gives CDR1 DFQATT, CDR2 SNEGSKA (reference sequence). V gave up 6 bases and J gave up 7 bases, with 13 bases separating them. This CDR3 is 12 amino acids long. This CDR3 is CSARQAGQPQHF. CDR3 nucleotide sequence: TGCAGTGCCAGGCAGGCGGGGCAGCCCCAGCATTTT.

This sequence joins TRBV7-6 and TRBJ2-1; D remains ambiguous. CDR1 SGHVS and CDR2 FNYEAQ come from the germline V gene. V was pared by 1 base and J by 8 bases, with 12 bases between. This CDR3 is 14 amino acids long. The CDR3 is CASSLEGRGYEQFF. The DNA of the CDR3 is TGTGCCAGCAGCTTAGAGGGCCGCGGCTATGAGCAGTTCTTC. Supplemented by reference TRBV7-6 and TRBJ2-1, the full variable domain reads GAGVSQSPRYKVTKRGQDVALRCDPISGHVSLYWYRQALGQGPEFLTYFNYEAQQDKSGLPNDRFSAERPEGSISTLTIQRTEQRDSAMYRCASSLEGRGYEQFFGPGTRLTVL.

The chain recombines TRBV7-9 with TRBJ1-5, with no clear D. The CDR3 covers 15 residues. CDR1 and CDR2 (germline): SEHNR, FQNEAQ (reference sequence). V was cut by 0 bases and J by 4 bases, with 10 bases left in between. The CDR3 DNA sequence: TGTGCCAGCAGCTTAGCGTCCAGTGGGAATCAGCCCCAGCATTTT. This encodes CASSLASSGNQPQHF.

The J gene is TRBJ1-6, the V gene TRBV20-1; D is unresolved. Germline V gene sequence: CDR1 DFQATT, CDR2 SNEGSKA (reference sequence). V was clipped by 4 bases and J by 6 bases, with 13 bases between them. The CDR3 consists of 14 residues. This CDR3 is CSAILAGPNSPLHF. The CDR3 nucleotides are TGCAGTGCTATTCTTGCAGGCCCTAATTCACCCCTCCACTTT.

In DNA form, the CDR3 reads TGTGCCAGCAGTCACGGACTACCCGATAGGGCTTTCTTT. This gives the protein CASSHGLPDRAFF. The chain uses TRBV6-6 and TRBJ1-1, with no clear D. Deletions cut 5 bases from V and 11 bases from J, with 18 bases between. Germline CDR1 reads MNHNY; CDR2 reads SVGAGI (reference sequence). This CDR3 is built from 13 residues.

There are a few counts of this clonotype. This chain uses TRBV20-1 with TRBJ2-1; 9 nucleotides match TRBD2. V shed 1 base, J shed 8 bases, and the junction held 6 bases outside the gene matches. The CDR3 is made up of 14 amino acids. In germline, CDR1 is DFQATT, CDR2 SNEGSKA (reference sequence). In nucleotides, the CDR3 is TGCAGTGCTAGAGCCGGGACTAGCATGGATGAGCAGTTCTTC. Its protein is CSARAGTSMDEQFF.

This clonotype was found many times. The chain combines TRBV5-1 with TRBJ2-1; D is unclear. The CDR3 extends over 14 amino acids. The V gene lost 5 bases and the J gene lost 9 bases, with 18 bases spanning the gap. Germline-derived CDR1 and CDR2 are SGHRS and YFSETQ. The CDR3 coding sequence is TGCGCCAGCAGACCCCTAGACTCTGTAGGTGAGCAGTTCTTC. Translation: CASRPLDSVGEQFF.

The chain employs TRBV27 and TRBJ2-2; D is unresolved. The V end was cut by 4 bases, the J end by 8 bases, with 8 bases between. The CDR3 contains 12 residues. In germline, CDR1 is MNHEY, CDR2 SMNVEV (reference sequence). The CDR3 is CASSWVKGELFF. The CDR3 DNA reads TGTGCCAGCAGTTGGGTGAAGGGGGAGCTGTTTTTT.

This chain connects TRBV20-1 to TRBJ2-7; 10 nucleotides line up with TRBD1. V was pared by 6 bases and J by 1 base, with 6 bases of the junction left unmatched. The CDR3 runs to 14 residues. CDR1 and CDR2 from the germline V gene are DFQATT and SNEGSKA (reference sequence). The CDR3, as DNA: TGCAGTGCCTTTCCGGGACAGGGGTCCTACGAGCAGTACTTC. Protein product: CSAFPGQGSYEQYF.

This clonotype was detected ten times or more. V gene TRBV7-8 combines with J gene TRBJ2-1; D remains unclear. Germline V lookup: CDR1 SGHVS, CDR2 FQNEAQ. The CDR3 runs to 13 residues. V lost 4 bases, J lost 6 bases, and 10 bases lay in between. This CDR3 is CASSSMNSNEQFF. The DNA of the CDR3 is TGTGCCAGCAGCTCCATGAACAGCAATGAGCAGTTCTTC.

The sample holds a few counts of this clonotype. This chain joins TRBV9 and TRBJ2-3, with D tentatively TRBD2 (6 bases). Per the germline V gene, CDR1 is SGDLS and CDR2 is YYNGEE. CDR3 length: 15 amino acids. V was trimmed by 0 bases and J by 1 base, leaving 9 bases between them. The CDR3 loop reads CASSVAGEGTDTQYF. The CDR3 DNA reads as TGTGCCAGCAGCGTAGCGGGGGAGGGCACAGATACGCAGTATTTT.

In its sample, this clonotype was seen a few times. The chain links TRBV13 to TRBJ2-3; D is possibly TRBD2 (5 bases). The V end was cut by 5 bases, the J end by 1 base, with 16 bases between. Germline assignment: CDR1 PRHDT and CDR2 FYEKMQ (reference sequence). CDR3 length: 16 amino acids. CDR3 bases: TGTGCCAGCAGCCCCGGACTGGACCATCGCACAGATACGCAGTATTTT. Its protein is CASSPGLDHRTDTQYF.

This clonotype has more than one count but fewer than ten. The V gene is TRBV5-1, the J gene TRBJ1-2; D is perhaps TRBD1 (5 bases). V was cut by 5 bases and J by 4 bases, with 12 bases left in between. From germline, CDR1 is SGHRS and CDR2 YFSETQ. The CDR3 length is 13 residues. CDR3 residues: CASRERDAYGYTF. As DNA, the CDR3 is TGCGCCAGCAGGGAGCGGGACGCCTATGGCTACACCTTC.

To note about this clonotype: Germline and junction disagree at one end, which may indicate a read error. V usage is TRBV7-2 and J usage is TRBJ2-4, with 8 bases aligning to TRBD1. The CDR3 runs to 16 residues. Germline lookup yields CDR1 SGHTA and CDR2 FQGNSA. The CDR3 bases are TGTGCCAGCAGCCTACAGGGGGTGGGGGGCGCGTTTTTAGTGGACTTC. This codes for CASSLQGVGGAFLVDF.

The chain is built from TRBV7-9 and TRBJ2-7; 8 bases match TRBD1. CDR1 SEHNR and CDR2 FQNEAQ come from the germline V gene (reference sequence). CDR3 length: 17 residues. The V segment lost 1 base and the J segment 2 bases; nucleotides outside the gene matches: 10. The CDR3 DNA is TGTGCCAGCAGCTTAGTCCCTATTCGGACAGGGACCTACGAGCAGTACGTC. Amino acid sequence: CASSLVPIRTGTYEQYV.

This clonotype came up a few times. As DNA, the CDR3 is TGTGCCAGTATGATCGGTTACACTGAAGCTTTCTTT. It yields the protein CASMIGYTEAFF. This chain joins TRBV19 and TRBJ1-1, with D uncertain. Trimming pared 7 bases from V and 3 bases from J, leaving 9 bases between. Germline V lookup: CDR1 LNHDA, CDR2 SQIVND (reference sequence). This CDR3 comprises 12 residues.

This clonotype was found many times. The chain carries TRBV15 and TRBJ2-3, with D possibly being TRBD1 (6 bases). Germline V gene lookup returns CDR1 LNHNV and CDR2 YYDKDF (reference sequence). CDR3 size: 13 residues. V was shortened by 6 bases and J by 3 bases, with 10 bases between the two germline ends. In DNA, the CDR3 is TGTGCCACCAGGTCGACAGGTACAGATACGCAGTATTTT. Protein sequence: CATRSTGTDTQYF.

The chain has TRBV2 and TRBJ2-6; D is unclear. The CDR3 has 14 amino acids. Germline V gene sequence: CDR1 SNHLY, CDR2 FYNNEI. V was pared by 6 bases and J by 0 bases, with 6 bases between. CDR3 amino acids: CASRPHSGANVLTF. CDR3 nucleotides: TGTGCCAGCAGGCCACACTCTGGGGCCAACGTCCTGACTTTC.

This clonotype has ten or more counts. The chain joins TRBV6-5 to TRBJ2-5; the D gene is possibly TRBD1 (6 bases). Trimming took off 6 bases at V and 5 bases at J, with 16 bases between the two ends. Germline CDR1 is MNHEY and CDR2 is SVGAGI. CDR3 length: 14 amino acids. The CDR3 here is CASSDRSRSETQYF. The CDR3 DNA reads TGTGCCAGCAGCGACAGGTCTCGGAGTGAGACCCAGTACTTC.

This clonotype was found a few times. This chain joins TRBV6-5 and TRBJ2-3, with 7 nucleotides matching TRBD1. From germline, CDR1 is MNHEY and CDR2 SVGAGI. This CDR3 has 13 amino acids. The J segment lost 3 bases and the V segment lost 8 bases, leaving 5 bases of the junction unmatched. DNA for the CDR3: TGTGCCAGCGCCCTACAGGGGACAGATACGCAGTATTTT. This translates into CASALQGTDTQYF.

This clonotype showed up just a few times. The rearrangement joins TRBV7-3 to TRBJ2-7; weak D call: TRBD1 (6 bases). CDR1 is SGHTA and CDR2 is FQGTGA in the germline V gene. Trimming pared 5 bases from V and 6 bases from J, leaving 14 bases between. This CDR3 is built from 13 residues. The CDR3 nucleotides are TGTGCCAGCAGCCCCACAGGGAATTCCGAGCAGTACTTC. Translating it yields CASSPTGNSEQYF.

The gene calls are TRBV5-1 and TRBJ2-3, with D tentatively TRBD2 (7 bases). Germline V CDR1 and CDR2: SGHRS, YFSETQ. The CDR3 contains 16 residues. Trimming left V 2 bases short and J 8 bases short, with 21 bases between. The CDR3 bases are TGCGCCAGCAGCTTTTCCCGGTCGGGGGGCCAGGTTACGCAGTATTTT. Encoded protein: CASSFSRSGGQVTQYF.

This clonotype was detected once. The rearrangement uses TRBV20-1 and TRBJ2-7, with 7 bases fitting TRBD2. This CDR3 has 13 residues. V gave up 3 bases and J gave up 2 bases; unmatched junction bases: 4. Germline CDR1 DFQATT, CDR2 SNEGSKA (reference sequence). The CDR3 sequence: CSARSGTAYEQYF. The CDR3 nucleotides read TGCAGTGCTAGGAGCGGGACCGCCTACGAGCAGTACTTC.

This clonotype showed up just a few times. CDR3 sequence (DNA): TGCGCCAGCCGTCGGGACCCGAACACTGAAGCTTTCTTT. This sequence encodes CASRRDPNTEAFF. The J gene is TRBJ1-1, the V gene TRBV5-1; possibly TRBD1 for D (5 bases). The CDR3 extends over 13 amino acids. Between the trimmed V and J ends, which lost 7 bases and 1 base, there was a span of 11 bases. Germline CDR1 and CDR2: SGHRS and YFSETQ.

This clonotype occurred many times. The chain links TRBV6-5 to TRBJ1-3; D possibly corresponds to TRBD1 (6 bases). V dropped 5 bases and J dropped 4 bases, with 15 bases sitting between them. Per germline, CDR1 MNHEY and CDR2 SVGAGI. This CDR3 is 15 amino acids long. Here the CDR3 DNA reads TGTGCCAGCAGTCGAATTCGGACAGCCGGAAACACCATATATTTT. Translating it yields CASSRIRTAGNTIYF.

The chain combines TRBV5-1 with TRBJ2-6; D unclear. The CDR3 runs 15 residues. CDR1 SGHRS and CDR2 YFSETQ come from the germline V gene. Trimming stripped 4 bases from V and 3 bases from J, with 11 bases between. CDR3 coding DNA: TGCGCCAGCAGCCCGCGGCCAGATGGGGCCAACGTCCTGACTTTC. As protein: CASSPRPDGANVLTF.

This clonotype was recorded at least ten times. The J gene is TRBJ2-7, the V gene TRBV20-1; D gene ambiguous. The CDR3 loop spans 13 amino acids. In germline, CDR1 is DFQATT, CDR2 SNEGSKA (reference sequence). The germline V and J ends were trimmed by 3 bases and 7 bases, with 16 bases remaining between them. CDR3 loop: CSASTPTWREQYV. As DNA, the CDR3 is TGCAGTGCTAGTACTCCTACATGGCGAGAGCAGTACGTC.

This clonotype was seen a handful of times. The V call is TRBV1, the J call TRBJ1-1. TRBV1 is a pseudogene. The CDR3 is 14 residues long. The CDR3: CTSSPGVGRTEAFF. CDR3 nucleotide sequence: TGCACCAGCAGCCCAGGAGTAGGGAGGACTGAAGCTTTCTTT.

The chain uses TRBV6-1 and TRBJ2-5; 10 bases fit TRBD2. Germline CDR1 MNHNS, CDR2 SASEGT. The V gene end was trimmed by 8 bases and the J gene end by 5 bases; junction bases not matched to a gene: 8. This CDR3 spans 14 amino acids. The CDR3 loop reads CASGMLAGAETQYF. For the CDR3, the DNA is TGTGCCAGCGGTATGCTAGCGGGGGCTGAGACCCAGTACTTC.

In its sample, this clonotype was seen a few times. The V gene is TRBV20-1, the J gene TRBJ2-5; D is possibly TRBD1 or TRBD2 (6 bases each). This CDR3 contains 15 residues. The germline V gene has CDR1 DFQATT and CDR2 SNEGSKA (reference sequence). V shed 4 bases and J shed 5 bases, with 20 bases lying between them. CDR3 region: CSANRGGGRGETQYF. The CDR3 DNA sequence: TGCAGTGCTAATCGAGGAGGGGGGCGAGGGGAGACCCAGTACTTC.